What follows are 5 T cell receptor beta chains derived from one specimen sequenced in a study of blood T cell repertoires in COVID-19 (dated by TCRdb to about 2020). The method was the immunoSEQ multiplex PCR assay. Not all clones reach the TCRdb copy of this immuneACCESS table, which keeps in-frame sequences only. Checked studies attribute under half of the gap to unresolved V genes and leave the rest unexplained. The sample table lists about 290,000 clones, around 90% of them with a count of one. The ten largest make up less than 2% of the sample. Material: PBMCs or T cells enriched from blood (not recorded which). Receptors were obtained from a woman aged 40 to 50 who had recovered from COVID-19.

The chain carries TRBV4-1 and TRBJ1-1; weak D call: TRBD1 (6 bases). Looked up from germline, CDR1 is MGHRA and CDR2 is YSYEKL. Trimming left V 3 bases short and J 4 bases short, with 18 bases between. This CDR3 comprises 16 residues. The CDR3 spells CASSQFPRGFGTEAFF. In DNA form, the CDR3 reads TGCGCCAGCAGCCAGTTTCCTAGGGGGTTCGGCACTGAAGCTTTCTTT.

The CDR3 DNA follows: TGTGCCAGTAGTCGGGCAGGGGATAACTATGGCTACACCTTC. Amino acids: CASSRAGDNYGYTF. The rearrangement uses TRBV19 and TRBJ1-2; TRBD1 might be the D (6 bases). Germline CDR1 reads LNHDA; CDR2 reads SQIVND (reference sequence). The CDR3 runs to 14 residues. The ends were cut back, 5 bases at V and 1 base at J, with 11 bases in the middle.

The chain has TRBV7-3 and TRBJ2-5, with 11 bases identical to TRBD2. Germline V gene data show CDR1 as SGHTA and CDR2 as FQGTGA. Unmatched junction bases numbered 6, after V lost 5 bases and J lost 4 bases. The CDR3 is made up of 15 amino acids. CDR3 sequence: CASSATSGSGETQYF. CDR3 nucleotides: TGTGCCAGCAGCGCCACTAGCGGGAGTGGAGAGACCCAGTACTTC.

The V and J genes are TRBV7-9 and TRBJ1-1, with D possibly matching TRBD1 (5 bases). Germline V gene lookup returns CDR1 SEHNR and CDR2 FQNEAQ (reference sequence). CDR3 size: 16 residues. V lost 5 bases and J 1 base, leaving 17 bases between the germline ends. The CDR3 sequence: CASSQTKGFGNTEAFF. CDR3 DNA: TGTGCCAGCAGCCAAACTAAGGGGTTTGGGAACACTGAAGCTTTCTTT.

CDR3 in DNA: TGCGCCAGCAGAGAACAGGGCGACACTGAAGCTTTCTTT. Encoded protein: CASREQGDTEAFF. The V call is TRBV5-1, the J call TRBJ1-1; D is possibly TRBD1 (6 bases). V was shortened by 5 bases and J by 3 bases, with 11 bases between the two germline ends. The CDR3 length is 13 residues. Germline CDR1 and CDR2: SGHRS and YFSETQ.